This note documents a single TCR beta chain sequence. The antigen it binds to is not known. Base qualities are missing; no much larger clone stands one base away. The germline V gene (reference sequence) supplies CDR1 SGHKS and CDR2 YYEKEE. The cysteine opens and the phenylalanine closes a CDR3 of 16 amino acids. The kept DNA is CDR3 alone, 48 bases in frame from the first base. Between the V and J ends, shortened by 4 bases and 0 bases respectively, the junction contains 13 bases. TCRbeta CDR3 regions were amplified from genomic DNA by means of the immunoSEQ Assay, a bias-controlled multiplex PCR. The authors processed their data as follows. Nucleated cell counts per sample were estimated from amplification of reference gene primers within the assay. To quantify the absolute abundance of each unique TCRbeta CDR3 rearrangement, sequence reads were collapsed and filtered. For each sample, productive Simpson clonality was calculated as the square root of Simpson's diversity index over productive rearrangements. TCRdb limited this immuneACCESS table to in-frame rearrangements with V and J called. A share of clones is missing; checked studies link under half to unresolved V genes, and the rest is unexplained. The DNA gave D and trimming, while V, J and clone size come from that table. This sample holds some 17,000 clones; about 80% were observed only once. The ten top clones hold approximately 28% of the sample.

The data originate from a study of blood T cell repertoires in COVID-19 (dated by TCRdb to 2018 to 2020). About the full investigation: Collaborator samples came from the United States, Italy and Spain and covered acute and convalescent phases of COVID-19. The prospective study material was composed of cDNA or gDNA derived from T cells, B-cell-depleted T cells, or PBMCs. Subjects who had been exposed to COVID-19, were actively infected with it, or had recovered from it provided the deeply sampled blood TCRbeta repertoires that made up the dataset. The repertoires were released in a freely available public database meant as a resource for research on the immune response to SARS-CoV-2. The samples were drawn from the first 160 participants of the ongoing ImmuneRACE study and from under 1,500 subjects provided by 6 global collaborators. Sample metadata almost always included a de-identified subject ID, COVID-19 status, age in years and sex. Where available, HLA class I and class II types were taken from metadata supplied by the sample provider and were not determined by assay-based typing.

The collaborating institutions used their own protocols to collect whole blood in K2EDTA tubes. For TCRbeta analysis, collaborator samples were shipped as frozen whole blood, as isolated PBMCs, or as DNA extracted from either sample type. What the work shows at the level of the full study, not this receptor alone: The quantity of clinical and demographic metadata differed by source and by participant and was supplied without curation.

Source material: peripheral blood. The TCR comes from a woman in her seventies with active COVID-19. Recombination joined TRBV5-5 with TRBJ2-2; the D gene is perhaps TRBD1, from 6 matching bases. The DNA is as follows: TGTGCCAGCAGCCCTCAGGGACAAGCGAACACCGGGGAGCTGTTTTTT. It specifies CASSPQGQANTGELFF.